The 5 T cell receptor beta chains below come from one sample, sequenced in a study of CD8 T cells in ankylosing spondylitis. Findings and limits, study-wide: A TCR beta motif made of several highly homologous variants seemed typical of ankylosing spondylitis blood.

Their specific antigens are unknown. TCRdb re-analysed the 5' RACE reads in MiXCR, keeping a single row per CDR3 protein. The data contain 450,000 to 550,000 distinct CDR3 sequences, roughly 5.3% of them singletons. Specimen: blood, either unsorted or a sorted T cell fraction (not recorded which). Receptor source: a male donor with ankylosing spondylitis.

The rearrangement joins TRBV4-1 to TRBJ2-7, with D perhaps matching TRBD2 (7 bases). Germline CDR1 MGHRA, CDR2 YSYEKL. Trimming removed 0 bases at V and 5 bases at J, with 17 bases between. The CDR3 is made up of 16 amino acids. The CDR3 region has the DNA TGCGCCAGCAGCCAAGAAAGGTTCCAGGGGACTAACGAGCAGTACTTC. Translated: CASSQERFQGTNEQYF.

This clonotype was picked up many times. Here the CDR3 reads CSARIWRGEKETQYF. The DNA of the CDR3 is TGCAGTGCTAGAATCTGGCGGGGGGAGAAAGAGACCCAGTACTTC. The rearrangement uses TRBV20-1 and TRBJ2-5; 8 nucleotides match TRBD2. Germline CDR1 is DFQATT and CDR2 is SNEGSKA (reference sequence). The CDR3 covers 15 residues. Trimming removed 2 bases from V and 3 bases from J; junction bases left unmatched: 8.

This clonotype was observed at least ten times. V is TRBV4-3 and J is TRBJ2-4, with TRBD1 identical over 10 bases. J lost 8 bases, V lost 1 base, and 2 bases had no gene match. CDR3 size: 14 residues. The V gene's germline CDR1 is LGHNA and CDR2 YSLEER. The CDR3 loop reads CASSQGGTGDIQYF. As DNA, the CDR3 is TGCGCCAGCAGCCAAGGCGGGACAGGGGACATTCAGTACTTC.

There are many counts of this clonotype. The rearrangement joins TRBV20-1 to TRBJ2-5; D is uncertain. The germline V gene has CDR1 DFQATT and CDR2 SNEGSKA (reference sequence). Trimming took 0 bases from V and 3 from J, leaving 5 bases between them. The length of the CDR3 is 12 residues. The CDR3 DNA sequence: TGCAGTGCTAGAGAGATGAAAGAGACCCAGTACTTC. Amino acids: CSAREMKETQYF.

There are many counts of this clonotype. This rearrangement joins TRBV7-2 to TRBJ2-2; tentative D call: TRBD1 (5 bases). The V gene lost 6 bases and the J gene lost 1 base, with 9 bases spanning the gap. This CDR3 has 14 residues. CDR1 is SGHTA, CDR2 FQGNSA, per germline. CDR3 DNA: TGTGCCAGCAGTTCGACAGTGAACACCGGGGAGCTGTTTTTT. It specifies CASSSTVNTGELFF.